The entry below gives a single T cell receptor (beta chain) sequence along with its context. This specimen belongs to a study of blood T cell repertoires in COVID-19. Study at large: Samples taken during acute and convalescent COVID-19 were collected in the United States, Italy and Spain. PBMCs, B-cell-depleted T cells, or T cells were the source of the cDNA or gDNA that made up the material.

Source study methods: Estimation of nucleated cell counts relied on the amplification of reference gene primers. Only in-frame clones appear in the TCRdb table, and some are missing; sequencing was by immunoSEQ multiplex PCR. V, J and clone size are those of that table, while D and trimming were read from the DNA. Counted here are about 250,000 clones, 84% occurring once; the ten biggest clones make up 4% to 5.5%. The CDR3 spans 13 residues. The germline V and J ends were trimmed by 3 bases and 4 bases, with 10 bases remaining between them. Per germline, CDR1 SGHDT and CDR2 YYEEEE. This sequence was found in a man aged 45-65 years with active or convalescent COVID-19. The chain recombines TRBV5-6 with TRBJ1-1; D is unresolved. Input material: peripheral blood. CDR3: CASSYPFGTEAFF. The CDR3 region has the DNA TGTGCCAGCAGCTACCCATTCGGCACTGAAGCTTTCTTT.